The rows below give T cell receptor beta chains drawn from one sample of a study of T cell changes during pregnancy in multiple sclerosis. Only in-frame clones appear in the TCRdb table, and some are missing; sequencing was by immunoSEQ multiplex PCR. In the table there are 70,000 to 95,000 clones, roughly 92% of which are singletons. The sample here was peripheral blood, taken in the second trimester of pregnancy. The receptors shown here come from a female donor in good health, enrolled as a control in a pregnancy study. The CDR3 runs from the conserved cysteine through the conserved F or W. The D gene is left open where the match is weak. Some rows mark clone size as missing; the rest say once, few, many or name a class of expanded clone.

j_gene	abundance	d_gene	v_gene	CDR3nt	CDR3aa
TRBJ1-6	NA	NA	TRBV4-1	TGCGCCAGCAGCCAAGACCCCACCGGGAGTTCACCCCTCCACTTT	CASSQDPTGSSPLHF
TRBJ1-2	NA	NA	TRBV9	TGTGCCAGCAGCGCGGGTGATGGCTACACCTTC	CASSAGDGYTF
TRBJ1-5	NA	NA	TRBV5-6	TGTGCCAGCAGCTTGGGAGGTATTAATCAGCCCCAGCATTTT	CASSLGGINQPQHF
TRBJ1-1	NA	TRBD1	TRBV5-4	TGTGCCAGCAGCAGAGGGACAGAGAACACTGAAGCTTTCTTT	CASSRGTENTEAFF
TRBJ1-1	NA	TRBD1	TRBV7-8	TGTGCCAGCAGCCTTGGGACAGGGACTGAAGCTTTCTTT	CASSLGTGTEAFF
TRBJ2-1	NA	TRBD2	TRBV6-1	TGTGCCAGCAGTGTTACTAGCGGGGGGCTGTGGGATGAGCAGTTCTTC	CASSVTSGGLWDEQFF
TRBJ2-7	NA	NA	TRBV5-1	TGCGCCAGCAGCACCCGGCAGGGGAACTACGAGCAGTACTTC	CASSTRQGNYEQYF
TRBJ1-2	NA	TRBD1	TRBV10-3	TGTGCCACCCGACAGGGAACTAACTATGGCTACACCTTC	CATRQGTNYGYTF
TRBJ1-5	NA	NA	TRBV4-2	TGTGCCAGCAGCCAAGGTCACCAGGGACATCTAAATCAGCCCCAGCATTTT	CASSQGHQGHLNQPQHF
TRBJ2-7	NA	NA	TRBV6-1	TGTGCCAGCAGTGAAGCGCCCCTTAGGAGCTCCTACGAGCAGTACTTC	CASSEAPLRSSYEQYF
TRBJ2-3	NA	TRBD2	TRBV9	TGTGCCAGCAGCGTAGGGACTAGCGGGGGGGGATACACAGATACGCAGTATTTT	CASSVGTSGGGYTDTQYF
TRBJ1-2	NA	NA	TRBV30	TGTGCCTGGAGTGTTAGGGGGACCCTCTATGGCTACACCTTC	CAWSVRGTLYGYTF
TRBJ2-5	NA	TRBD1	TRBV7-2	TGTGCCAGCAGCTTAGTTGGACAGGCGCCCAGTCAGTACTTC	CASSLVGQAPSQYF
TRBJ2-7	NA	NA	TRBV6-5	TGTGCCAGCAGCCAACCGGGACTGGGGTGGGAGCAGTACTTC	CASSQPGLGWEQYF
TRBJ1-5	NA	TRBD1	TRBV4-2	TGTGCCAGCAGCCAGGGACAGGGGGGAAATAGCAATCAGCCCCAGCATTTT	CASSQGQGGNSNQPQHF
TRBJ2-1	NA	TRBD2	TRBV5-1	TGCGCCAGCAGCTTGGCGGGCGGGGGGGCTGATGAGCAGTTCTTC	CASSLAGGGADEQFF
TRBJ2-3	NA	TRBD2	TRBV28	TGTGCCAGCTCAGCGGGGGGGAGCACAGATACGCAGTATTTT	CASSAGGSTDTQYF
TRBJ2-7	NA	TRBD1	TRBV29-1	TGCAGCGTTGGGGCCGGGACAGGGCCCTACGAGCAGTACTTC	CSVGAGTGPYEQYF
TRBJ2-3	NA	NA	TRBV13	TGTGCCAGCAGCCCCCTCGCCAGGGGAGATACGCAGTATTTT	CASSPLARGDTQYF
TRBJ1-2	NA	NA	TRBV6-5	TGTGCCAGCAGTTACTCGACCAGCGGGGGCAGTGGCTACACCTTC	CASSYSTSGGSGYTF
TRBJ2-5	once	NA	TRBV18	TGTGCCAGCTCAACGATACAGGGTCAAGAGACCCAGTACTTC	CASSTIQGQETQYF
TRBJ1-1	NA	NA	TRBV28	TGTGCCAGCAGTTTTGGAGGGGAAAGCTCTGAAGCTTTCTTT	CASSFGGESSEAFF
TRBJ2-7	NA	TRBD2	TRBV5-4	TGTGCCAGCAGCTTGGGTAGCGGGGGGCGCAAGTGGGAGCAGTACTTC	CASSLGSGGRKWEQYF
TRBJ2-7	NA	TRBD1	TRBV28	TGTGCCAGCAGTTTCCGGGACAGAACCTACGAGCAGTACTTC	CASSFRDRTYEQYF
TRBJ1-5	NA	NA	TRBV30	TGTGCCTGGAGCGAAAAAGGGATCGGGGAGCCCCAGCATTTT	CAWSEKGIGEPQHF
TRBJ1-2	NA	TRBD1	TRBV2	TGTGCCAGCAGTGATCAGGGACAGATAAACTATGGCTACACCTTC	CASSDQGQINYGYTF
TRBJ1-1	few	TRBD1	TRBV5-6	TGTGCCAGCAGCCGTCGACAGGGAGCTGAAGCTTTCTTT	CASSRRQGAEAFF
TRBJ1-2	once	TRBD1	TRBV5-4	TGTGCCAGCACTACAGGGACAGGGCCATCCTATGGCTACACCTTC	CASTTGTGPSYGYTF
TRBJ2-3	NA	NA	TRBV6-5	TGTGCCAGCAGACCCAGGGTGTTGGATACGCAGTATTTT	CASRPRVLDTQYF
TRBJ2-7	NA	TRBD1	TRBV19	TGTGCCAGTAGTCCACGGACAGGGGTCCCCTACGAGCAGTACTTC	CASSPRTGVPYEQYF
TRBJ1-5	NA	NA	TRBV6-6	TGTGCCAGCAGCGTTCAGCCCCAGCATTTT	CASSVQPQHF
TRBJ1-1	NA	NA	TRBV30	TGTGCCTGGAGGGCCCCTACTGAAGCTTTCTTT	CAWRAPTEAFF
TRBJ2-7	NA	NA	TRBV6-5	TGTGCCAGCAGTTACAACCGCCGGGGGAGCGAGCAGTACTTC	CASSYNRRGSEQYF
TRBJ2-3	NA	TRBD2	TRBV11-2	TGTGCCAGCAGCTTAAGTAGCGGGGGGTACACAGATACGCAGTATTTT	CASSLSSGGYTDTQYF
TRBJ1-4	NA	NA	TRBV2	TGTGCCAGCAGTGAAGCGCGTAGTGAAAAACTGTTTTTT	CASSEARSEKLFF
TRBJ2-3	NA	NA	TRBV4-1	TGCGCCAGCAGCCAAGTGCGGGCGAGCACAGATACGCAGTATTTT	CASSQVRASTDTQYF
TRBJ1-1	NA	TRBD1	TRBV20-1	TGCAGTGCTTTCGGACAGGGTGAAGCTTTCTTT	CSAFGQGEAFF